Included here is one T cell receptor beta chain sequence, with context. Its antigen is as yet unknown. Other DNA sequences in the same sample also yield this CDR3. The CDR3 runs 14 residues. Trimming removed 0 bases from V and 2 bases from J, with 8 bases in between. Per germline, CDR1 GTSNPN and CDR2 SVGIG (reference sequence). This entry is derived from a study of beta chain features in type 1 diabetes. Study-wide background: Examination spanned about 110 million sorted cells from all samples. Points from the study as a whole: A moderate, significant TCRB CDR3 shortening appeared in type 1 diabetes across four CD4+ subsets.

Every bit of the isolated RNA underwent reverse transcription, so sequencing read expressed TCRB transcripts. Approximately 3.4 million reads, on average, came from each naive, central memory and regulatory T cell sample. Clones were read by immunoSEQ multiplex PCR, and TCRdb kept only the in-frame ones, dropping some. Among hundreds of thousands of clones listed, over 10% were seen once. The receptor's source is a man between 18 and 29 years old with type 1 diabetes. The sequencing sample was made of naive CD4+ T cells from blood. The rearrangement links TRBV30 to TRBJ1-5; D unresolved. DNA of the CDR3: TGTGCCTGGAGTGTAAGGCAGGGCAATCAGCCCCAGCATTTT. Amino acids: CAWSVRQGNQPQHF.